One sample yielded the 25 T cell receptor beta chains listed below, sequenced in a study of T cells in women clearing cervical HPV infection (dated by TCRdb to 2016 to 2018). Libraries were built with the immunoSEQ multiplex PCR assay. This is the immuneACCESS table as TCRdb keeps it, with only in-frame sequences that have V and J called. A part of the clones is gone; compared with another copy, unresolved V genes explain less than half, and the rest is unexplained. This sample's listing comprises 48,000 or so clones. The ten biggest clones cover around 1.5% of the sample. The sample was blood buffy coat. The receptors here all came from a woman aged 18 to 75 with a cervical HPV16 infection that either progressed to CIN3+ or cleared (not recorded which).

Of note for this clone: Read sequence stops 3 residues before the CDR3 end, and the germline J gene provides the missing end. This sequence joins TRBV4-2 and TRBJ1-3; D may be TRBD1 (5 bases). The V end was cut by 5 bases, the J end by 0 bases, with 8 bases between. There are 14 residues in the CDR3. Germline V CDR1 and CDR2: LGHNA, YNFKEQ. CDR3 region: CASSRGSSGNTIYF. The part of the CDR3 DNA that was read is TGTGCCAGCAGCAGGGGCTCCTCTGGAAACACC.

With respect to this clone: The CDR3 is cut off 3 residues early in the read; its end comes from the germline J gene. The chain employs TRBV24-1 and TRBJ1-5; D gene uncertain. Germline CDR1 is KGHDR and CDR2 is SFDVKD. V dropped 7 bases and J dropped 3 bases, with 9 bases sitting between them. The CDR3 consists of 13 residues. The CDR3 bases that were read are TGTGCCACCAGCAGGAGAGACAATCAGCCC. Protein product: CATSRRDNQP. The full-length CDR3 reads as CATSRRDNQPQHF.

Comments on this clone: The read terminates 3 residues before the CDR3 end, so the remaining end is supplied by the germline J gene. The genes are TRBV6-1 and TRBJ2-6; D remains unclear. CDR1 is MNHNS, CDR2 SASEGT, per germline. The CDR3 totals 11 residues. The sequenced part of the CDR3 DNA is TGTGCCAGCAGTGAAGTCGGGGTC. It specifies CASSEVGV. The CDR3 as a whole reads CASSEVGVLTF.

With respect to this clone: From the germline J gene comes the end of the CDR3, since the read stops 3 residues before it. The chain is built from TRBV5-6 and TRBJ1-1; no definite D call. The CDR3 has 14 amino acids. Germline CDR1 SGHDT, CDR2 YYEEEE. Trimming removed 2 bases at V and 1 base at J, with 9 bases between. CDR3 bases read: TGTGCCAGCAGCTTTTCCCCATCGAACACTGAA. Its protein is CASSFSPSNTE. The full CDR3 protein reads CASSFSPSNTEAFF.

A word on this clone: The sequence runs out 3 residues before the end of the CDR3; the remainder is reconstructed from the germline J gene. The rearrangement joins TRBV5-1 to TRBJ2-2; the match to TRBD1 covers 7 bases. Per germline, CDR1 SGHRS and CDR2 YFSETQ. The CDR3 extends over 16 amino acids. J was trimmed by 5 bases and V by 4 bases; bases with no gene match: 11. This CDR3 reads CASSDNRGARTGELFF. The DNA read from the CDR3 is TGCGCCAGCAGCGACAACAGGGGAGCGAGAACCGGGGAG.

The covered CDR3 bases are TGTGCCAGCAGCTTGGTGACTGGCACAGATACG. It is translated as CASSLVTGTDT. The CDR3 in its entirety is CASSLVTGTDTQYF. The chain is built from TRBV7-8 and TRBJ2-3; D not resolved. The read comes to an end 3 residues before the CDR3 does, leaving the germline J gene to fill in the end. The germline V gene encodes CDR1 SGHVS and CDR2 FQNEAQ. V was cut by 3 bases and J by 1 base, with 8 bases left in between. This CDR3 comprises 14 residues.

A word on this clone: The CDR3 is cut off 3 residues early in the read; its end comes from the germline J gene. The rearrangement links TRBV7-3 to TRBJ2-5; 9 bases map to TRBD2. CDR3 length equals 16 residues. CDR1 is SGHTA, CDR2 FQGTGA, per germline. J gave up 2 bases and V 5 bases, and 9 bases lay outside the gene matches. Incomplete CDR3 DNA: TGTGCCAGCAGCCCAGCGGGTAGCGGGGGACAAGAGACC. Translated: CASSPAGSGGQET. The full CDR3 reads CASSPAGSGGQETQYF. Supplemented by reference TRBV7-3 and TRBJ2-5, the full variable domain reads GAGVSQTPSNKVTEKGKYVELRCDPISGHTALYWYRQSLGQGPEFLIYFQGTGAADDSGLPNDRFFAVRPEGSVSTLKIQRTERGDSAVYLCASSPAGSGGQETQYFGPGTRLLVL.

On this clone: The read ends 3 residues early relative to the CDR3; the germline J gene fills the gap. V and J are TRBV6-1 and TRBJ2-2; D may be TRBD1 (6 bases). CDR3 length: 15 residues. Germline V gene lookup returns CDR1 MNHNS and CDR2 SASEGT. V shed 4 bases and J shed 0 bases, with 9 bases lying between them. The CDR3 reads CASSARTANTGELFF. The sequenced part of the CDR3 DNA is TGTGCCAGCAGTGCCCGGACAGCGAACACCGGGGAG.

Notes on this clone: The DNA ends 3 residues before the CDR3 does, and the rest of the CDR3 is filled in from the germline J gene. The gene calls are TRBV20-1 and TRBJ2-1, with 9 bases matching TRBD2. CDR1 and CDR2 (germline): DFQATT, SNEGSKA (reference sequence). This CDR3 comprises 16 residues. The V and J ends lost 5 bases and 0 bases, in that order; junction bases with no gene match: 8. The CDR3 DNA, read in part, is TGCAGTGCTCCCCGACTAGCGGCTAGCTCCTACAATGAG. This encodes CSAPRLAASSYNE. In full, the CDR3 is CSAPRLAASSYNEQFF.

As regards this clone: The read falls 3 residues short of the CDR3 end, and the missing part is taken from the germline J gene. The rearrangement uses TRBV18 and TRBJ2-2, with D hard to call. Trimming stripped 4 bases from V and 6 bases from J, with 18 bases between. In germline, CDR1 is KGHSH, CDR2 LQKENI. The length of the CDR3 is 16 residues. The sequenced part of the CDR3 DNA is TGTGCCAGCTCACTGGCTCTGCTGGTCCAAGCCGGGGAG. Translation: CASSLALLVQAGE. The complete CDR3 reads CASSLALLVQAGELFF.

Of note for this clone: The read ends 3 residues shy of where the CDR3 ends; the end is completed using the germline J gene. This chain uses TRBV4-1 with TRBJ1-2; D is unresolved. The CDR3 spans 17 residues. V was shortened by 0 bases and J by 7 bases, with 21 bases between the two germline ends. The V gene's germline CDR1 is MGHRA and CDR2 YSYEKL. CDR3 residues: CASSQDLAGAQSRGYTF. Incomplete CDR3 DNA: TGCGCCAGCAGCCAAGATCTAGCAGGCGCCCAATCGCGTGGC.

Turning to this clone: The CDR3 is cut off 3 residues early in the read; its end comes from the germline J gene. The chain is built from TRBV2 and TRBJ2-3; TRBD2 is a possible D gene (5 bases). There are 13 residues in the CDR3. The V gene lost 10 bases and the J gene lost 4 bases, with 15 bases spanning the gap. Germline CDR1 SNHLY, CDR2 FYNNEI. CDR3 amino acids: CATLAGLADTQYF. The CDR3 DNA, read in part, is TGTGCCACCCTAGCAGGTCTCGCAGATACG.

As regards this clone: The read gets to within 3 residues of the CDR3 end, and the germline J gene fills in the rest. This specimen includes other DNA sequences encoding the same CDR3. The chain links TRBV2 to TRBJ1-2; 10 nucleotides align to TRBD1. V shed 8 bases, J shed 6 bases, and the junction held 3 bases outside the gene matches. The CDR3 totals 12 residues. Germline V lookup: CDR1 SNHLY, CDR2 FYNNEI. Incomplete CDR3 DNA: TGTGCCAGCGTGACAGGGGGCGATGGC. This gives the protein CASVTGGDG. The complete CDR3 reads CASVTGGDGYTF.

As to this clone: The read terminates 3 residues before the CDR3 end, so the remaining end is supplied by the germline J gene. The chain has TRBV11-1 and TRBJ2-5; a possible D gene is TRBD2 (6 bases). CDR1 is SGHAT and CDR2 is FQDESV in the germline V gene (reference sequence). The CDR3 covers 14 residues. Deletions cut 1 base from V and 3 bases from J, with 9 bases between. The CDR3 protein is CASSLDGLKETQYF. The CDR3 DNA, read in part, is TGTGCCAGCAGCTTAGACGGACTAAAAGAGACC. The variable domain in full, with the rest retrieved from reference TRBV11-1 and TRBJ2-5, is EAEVAQSPRYKITEKSQAVAFWCDPISGHATLYWYRQILGQGPELLVQFQDESVVDDSQLPKDRFSAERLKGVDSTLKIQPAELGDSAMYLCASSLDGLKETQYFGPGTRLLVL.

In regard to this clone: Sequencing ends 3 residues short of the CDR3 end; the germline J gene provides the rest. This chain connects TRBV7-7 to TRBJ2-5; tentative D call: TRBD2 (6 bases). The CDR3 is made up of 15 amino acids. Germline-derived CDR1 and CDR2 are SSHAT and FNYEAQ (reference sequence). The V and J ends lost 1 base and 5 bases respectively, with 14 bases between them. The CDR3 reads CASSLVVGGEETQYF. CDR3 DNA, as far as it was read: TGTGCCAGCAGCTTAGTGGTTGGCGGGGAGGAGACC.

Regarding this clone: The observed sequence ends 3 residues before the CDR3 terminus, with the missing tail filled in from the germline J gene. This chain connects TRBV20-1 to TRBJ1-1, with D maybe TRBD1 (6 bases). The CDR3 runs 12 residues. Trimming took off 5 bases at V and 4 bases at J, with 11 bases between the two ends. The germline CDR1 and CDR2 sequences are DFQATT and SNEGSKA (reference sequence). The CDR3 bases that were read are TGCAGTGCTGCCCAGGGGTTCACTGAA. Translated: CSAAQGFTE. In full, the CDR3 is CSAAQGFTEAFF.

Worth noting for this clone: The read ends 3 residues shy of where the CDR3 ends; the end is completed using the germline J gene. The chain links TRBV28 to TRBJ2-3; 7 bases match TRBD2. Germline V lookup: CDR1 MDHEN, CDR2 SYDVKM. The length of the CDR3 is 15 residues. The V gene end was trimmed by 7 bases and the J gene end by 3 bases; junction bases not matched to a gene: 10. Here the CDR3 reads CASTSPGTTTDTQYF. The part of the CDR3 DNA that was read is TGTGCCAGCACATCTCCCGGGACTACAACAGATACG.

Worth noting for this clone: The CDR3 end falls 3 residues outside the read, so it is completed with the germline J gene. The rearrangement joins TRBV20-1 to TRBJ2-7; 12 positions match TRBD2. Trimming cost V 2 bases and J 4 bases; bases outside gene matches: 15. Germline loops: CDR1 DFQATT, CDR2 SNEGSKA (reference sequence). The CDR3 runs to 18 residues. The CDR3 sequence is CSARKVPSASGRAYEQYF. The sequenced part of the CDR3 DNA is TGCAGTGCTAGAAAGGTCCCCTCGGCTAGCGGGAGGGCGTACGAG.

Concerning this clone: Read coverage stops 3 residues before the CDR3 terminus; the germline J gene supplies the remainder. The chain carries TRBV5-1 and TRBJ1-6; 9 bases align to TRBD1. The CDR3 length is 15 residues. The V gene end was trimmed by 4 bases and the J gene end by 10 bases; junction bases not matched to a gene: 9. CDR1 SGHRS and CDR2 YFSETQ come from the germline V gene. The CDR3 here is CASSTETGGESPLHF. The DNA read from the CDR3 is TGCGCCAGCAGCACGGAGACAGGGGGGGAATCACCC.

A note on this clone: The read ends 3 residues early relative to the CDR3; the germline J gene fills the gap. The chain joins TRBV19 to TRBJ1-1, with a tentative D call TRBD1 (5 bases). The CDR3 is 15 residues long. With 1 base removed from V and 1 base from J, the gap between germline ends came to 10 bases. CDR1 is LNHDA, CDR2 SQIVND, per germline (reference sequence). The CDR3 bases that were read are TGTGCCAGTAGTATAGCAGGAGGGGCGAACACTGAA. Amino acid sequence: CASSIAGGANTE. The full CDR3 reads CASSIAGGANTEAFF.

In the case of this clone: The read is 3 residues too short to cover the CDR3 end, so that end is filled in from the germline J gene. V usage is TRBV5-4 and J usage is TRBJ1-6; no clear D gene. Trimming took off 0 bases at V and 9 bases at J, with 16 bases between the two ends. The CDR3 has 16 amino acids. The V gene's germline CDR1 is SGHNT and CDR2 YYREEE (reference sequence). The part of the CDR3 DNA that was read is TGTGCCAGCAGCTTGGATGTCCAGGCTACGCGTTCACCC. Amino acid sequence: CASSLDVQATRSP. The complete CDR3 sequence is CASSLDVQATRSPLHF.

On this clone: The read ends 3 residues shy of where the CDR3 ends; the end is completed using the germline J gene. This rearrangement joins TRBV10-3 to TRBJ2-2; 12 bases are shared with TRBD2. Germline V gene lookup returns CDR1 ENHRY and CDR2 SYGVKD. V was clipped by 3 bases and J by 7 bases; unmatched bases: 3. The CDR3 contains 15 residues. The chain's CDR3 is CAISELAGGFGELFF. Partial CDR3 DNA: TGTGCCATCAGTGAACTAGCGGGGGGTTTCGGGGAG.

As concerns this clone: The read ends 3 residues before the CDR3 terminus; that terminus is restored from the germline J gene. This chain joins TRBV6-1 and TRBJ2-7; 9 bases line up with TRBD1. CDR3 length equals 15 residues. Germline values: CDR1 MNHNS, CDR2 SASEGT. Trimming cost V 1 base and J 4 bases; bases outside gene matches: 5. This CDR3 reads CASSEGQGGPYEQYF. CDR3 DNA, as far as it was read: TGTGCCAGCAGTGAAGGACAGGGGGGTCCTTACGAG.

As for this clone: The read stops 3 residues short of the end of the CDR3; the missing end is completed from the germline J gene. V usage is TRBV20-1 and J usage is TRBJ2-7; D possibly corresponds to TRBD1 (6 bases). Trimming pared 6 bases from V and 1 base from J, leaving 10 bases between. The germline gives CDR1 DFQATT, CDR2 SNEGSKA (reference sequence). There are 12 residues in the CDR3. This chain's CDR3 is CSAPGQSYEQYF. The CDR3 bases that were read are TGCAGTGCACCGGGACAATCCTACGAG.

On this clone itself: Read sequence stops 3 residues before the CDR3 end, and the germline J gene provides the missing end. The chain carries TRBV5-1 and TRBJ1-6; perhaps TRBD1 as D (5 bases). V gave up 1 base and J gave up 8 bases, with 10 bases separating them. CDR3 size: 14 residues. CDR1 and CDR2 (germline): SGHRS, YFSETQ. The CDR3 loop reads CASSLPRADSPLHF. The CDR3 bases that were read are TGCGCCAGCAGCTTGCCCAGGGCGGATTCACCC.